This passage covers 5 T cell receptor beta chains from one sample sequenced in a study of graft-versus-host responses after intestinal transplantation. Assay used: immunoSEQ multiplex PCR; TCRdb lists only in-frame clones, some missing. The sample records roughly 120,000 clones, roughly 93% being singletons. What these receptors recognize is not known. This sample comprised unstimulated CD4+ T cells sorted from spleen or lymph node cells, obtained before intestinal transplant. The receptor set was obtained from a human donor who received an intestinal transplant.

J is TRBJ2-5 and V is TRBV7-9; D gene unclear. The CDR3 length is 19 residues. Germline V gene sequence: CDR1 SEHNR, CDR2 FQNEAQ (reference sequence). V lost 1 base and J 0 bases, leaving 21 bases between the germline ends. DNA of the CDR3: TGTGCCAGCAGCTTAGGGGTAGATTCCCGGATCCGGTACCAAGAGACCCAGTACTTC. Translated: CASSLGVDSRIRYQETQYF.

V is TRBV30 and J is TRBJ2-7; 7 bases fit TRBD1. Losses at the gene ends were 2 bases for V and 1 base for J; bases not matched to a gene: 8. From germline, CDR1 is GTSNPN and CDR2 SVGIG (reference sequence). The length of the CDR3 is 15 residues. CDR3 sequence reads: CAWSTSGGASYEQYF. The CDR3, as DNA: TGTGCCTGGAGTACCTCAGGGGGAGCTTCCTACGAGCAGTACTTC. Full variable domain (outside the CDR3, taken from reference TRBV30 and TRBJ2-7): SQTIHQWPATLVQPVGSPLSLECTVEGTSNPNLYWYRQAAGRGLQLLFYSVGIGQISSEVPQNLSASRPQDRQFILSSKKLLLSDSGFYLCAWSTSGGASYEQYFGPGTRLTVT.

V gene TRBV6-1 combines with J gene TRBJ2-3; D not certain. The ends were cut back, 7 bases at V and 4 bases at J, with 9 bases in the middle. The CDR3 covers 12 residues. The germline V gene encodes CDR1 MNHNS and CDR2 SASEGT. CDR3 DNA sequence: TGTGCCAGCAAGGGCCTCTCAGATACGCAGTATTTT. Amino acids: CASKGLSDTQYF.

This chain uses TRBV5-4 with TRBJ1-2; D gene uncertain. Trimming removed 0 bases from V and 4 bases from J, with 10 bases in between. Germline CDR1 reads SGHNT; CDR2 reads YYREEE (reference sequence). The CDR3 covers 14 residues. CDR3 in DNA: TGTGCCAGCAGCTTGGGACGGAGGAGCTATGGCTACACCTTC. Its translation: CASSLGRRSYGYTF.

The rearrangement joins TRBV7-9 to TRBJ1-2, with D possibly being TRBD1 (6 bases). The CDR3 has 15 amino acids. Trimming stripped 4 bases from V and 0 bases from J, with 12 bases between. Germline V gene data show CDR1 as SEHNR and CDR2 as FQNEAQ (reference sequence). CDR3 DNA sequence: TGTGCCAGCAGCTGGGCGGGGGGCTCTAACTATGGCTACACCTTC. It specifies CASSWAGGSNYGYTF.